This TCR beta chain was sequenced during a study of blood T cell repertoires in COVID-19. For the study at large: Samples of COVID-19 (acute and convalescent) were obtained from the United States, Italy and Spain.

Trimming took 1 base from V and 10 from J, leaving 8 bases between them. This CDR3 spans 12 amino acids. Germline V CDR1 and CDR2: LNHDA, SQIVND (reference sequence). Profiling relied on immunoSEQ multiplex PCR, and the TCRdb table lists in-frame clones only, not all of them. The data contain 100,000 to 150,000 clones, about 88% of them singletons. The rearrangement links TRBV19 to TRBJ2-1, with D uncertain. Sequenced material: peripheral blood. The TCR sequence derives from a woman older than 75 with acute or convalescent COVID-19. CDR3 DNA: TGTGCCAGTAGTATAGGGATAGCCGAGCAGTTCTTC. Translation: CASSIGIAEQFF.